The 21 T cell receptor beta chains reported below all come from one sample, sequenced in a study of graft-versus-host responses after intestinal transplantation (dated by TCRdb to the early 2020s). Library creation used the immunoSEQ multiplex PCR assay. Sourced from immuneACCESS, this table was stored by TCRdb with only in-frame sequences that have V and J called. A share of the clones is absent; for the studies checked, an unresolved V gene accounts for under half, and the remainder has no known explanation. This sample comprises 100,000 to 140,000 clones, approximately 86% of them detected only once. Over 0.55% of the sample goes to the ten largest clones. Taken with the paper, the label for time point translates to: cells obtained before transplantation from donor or recipient. These receptors' targets are unknown. The sample here was unstimulated CD4+ T cells sorted from spleen or lymph node cells, taken before transplant. The receptors originated from a human donor who was the organ donor for an intestinal transplant.

This chain uses TRBV5-4 with TRBJ2-1; TRBD2 might be the D (7 bases). The V end lost 0 bases, the J end lost 3 bases, and 13 bases lay between the germline ends. This CDR3 comprises 16 residues. Germline V gene sequence: CDR1 SGHNT, CDR2 YYREEE (reference sequence). The DNA for the CDR3 is TGTGCCAGCAGCTTGGGGGCGGGGGCAAGCTACAATGAGCAGTTCTTC. It specifies CASSLGAGASYNEQFF. Drawing the rest from reference TRBV5-4 and TRBJ2-1, the complete variable domain is ETGVTQSPTHLIKTRGQQVTLRCSSQSGHNTVSWYQQALGQGPQFIFQYYREEENGRGNFPPRFSGLQFPNYSSELNVNALELDDSALYLCASSLGAGASYNEQFFGPGTRLTVL.

The J gene is TRBJ2-1, the V gene TRBV29-1, with TRBD2 identical over 13 bases. The junction had 5 bases not matched to a gene; V was cut back by 8 bases and J by 4 bases. The CDR3 length is 14 residues. CDR1 is SQVTM and CDR2 is ANQGSEA in the germline V gene. The CDR3 protein is CSTKTSGGYNEQFF. The DNA for the CDR3 is TGCAGCACAAAGACTAGCGGGGGGTACAATGAGCAGTTCTTC.

The chain links TRBV30 to TRBJ1-3; D not resolved. Germline CDR1 GTSNPN, CDR2 SVGIG (reference sequence). With 4 bases removed from V and 4 bases from J, the gap between germline ends came to 11 bases. The CDR3 is 13 residues long. DNA for the CDR3: TGTGCCTGGAAGGCAGGAGCGGGAAACACCATATATTTT. It is translated as CAWKAGAGNTIYF. The full variable domain, completed using reference TRBV30 and TRBJ1-3, is SQTIHQWPATLVQPVGSPLSLECTVEGTSNPNLYWYRQAAGRGLQLLFYSVGIGQISSEVPQNLSASRPQDRQFILSSKKLLLSDSGFYLCAWKAGAGNTIYFGEGSWLTVV.

This rearrangement joins TRBV30 to TRBJ2-1, with TRBD2 matching over 12 bases. This CDR3 has 15 amino acids. Germline CDR1 GTSNPN, CDR2 SVGIG (reference sequence). V trimming: 0 bases; J trimming: 7 bases; junction bases outside the gene matches: 4. The CDR3 DNA reads TGTGCCTGGAGTGTAGGGACTAGCGGGCTAAATGAGCAGTTCTTC. It encodes CAWSVGTSGLNEQFF.

The chain carries TRBV6-6 and TRBJ1-1, with no clear D. The ends were cut back, 0 bases at V and 4 bases at J, with 12 bases in the middle. Germline loops: CDR1 MNHNY, CDR2 SVGAGI (reference sequence). The CDR3 is 15 residues long. The CDR3: CASSYSRQIGTEAFF. Here the CDR3 DNA reads TGTGCCAGCAGTTACTCCAGGCAGATAGGCACTGAAGCTTTCTTT.

This clone showed up just a few times. The V gene is TRBV5-1, the J gene TRBJ2-5; either TRBD1 or TRBD2 may supply D (6 bases each). CDR1 is SGHRS, CDR2 YFSETQ, per germline. This CDR3 region has 14 residues. Trimming pared 0 bases from V and 7 bases from J, leaving 13 bases between. The CDR3 coding sequence is TGCGCCAGCAGCTTGGATGGGGGGCCCGGGACCCAGTACTTC. This gives the protein CASSLDGGPGTQYF.

The rearrangement uses TRBV9 and TRBJ2-3, with D unresolved. The germline V and J ends were trimmed by 0 bases and 5 bases, with 16 bases remaining between them. In germline, CDR1 is SGDLS, CDR2 YYNGEE. This CDR3 has 16 residues. CDR3 loop: CASSVATIDPRDTQYF. The CDR3 region has the DNA TGTGCCAGCAGCGTAGCTACTATAGATCCTAGAGATACGCAGTATTTT.

The rearrangement links TRBV5-1 to TRBJ2-5; 7 nucleotides match TRBD1. This CDR3 contains 14 residues. Germline assignment: CDR1 SGHRS and CDR2 YFSETQ. J lost 13 bases, V lost 4 bases, and 16 bases had no gene match. CDR3 region: CASSKDRARYRLYF. The CDR3 DNA follows: TGCGCCAGCAGCAAAGACAGGGCCCGCTATCGGCTGTACTTC.

The genes are TRBV11-2 and TRBJ2-7, with D uncertain. Germline CDR1 SGHAT, CDR2 FQNNGV. The V gene lost 3 bases and the J gene lost 7 bases, with 16 bases spanning the gap. The CDR3 extends over 14 amino acids. DNA for the CDR3: TGTGCCAGCAGCTTTTCAGGCAGCCCCGAAGAGCAGTACTTC. Encoded protein: CASSFSGSPEEQYF.

The rearrangement uses TRBV5-1 and TRBJ1-2, with D hard to call. Looked up from germline, CDR1 is SGHRS and CDR2 is YFSETQ. V was cut by 4 bases and J by 7 bases, with 14 bases left in between. This CDR3 region has 13 residues. CDR3 loop: CASSIDQRGGYTF. DNA of the CDR3: TGCGCCAGCAGCATTGATCAGCGGGGTGGCTACACCTTC.

The chain recombines TRBV19 with TRBJ1-5; 7 positions match TRBD1. The V segment lost 4 bases and the J segment 4 bases; nucleotides outside the gene matches: 4. CDR3 size: 14 residues. Germline V gives CDR1 LNHDA, CDR2 SQIVND (reference sequence). CDR3: CASSTGQTNQPQHF. The DNA of the CDR3 is TGTGCCAGTAGTACGGGACAGACAAATCAGCCCCAGCATTTT. The whole variable domain, filled in from reference TRBV19 and TRBJ1-5, reads DGGITQSPKYLFRKEGQNVTLSCEQNLNHDAMYWYRQDPGQGLRLIYYSQIVNDFQKGDIAEGYSVSREKKESFPLTVTSAQKNPTAFYLCASSTGQTNQPQHFGDGTRLSIL.

This chain uses TRBV5-1 with TRBJ2-2; 8 nucleotides line up with TRBD1. With V trimmed by 4 bases and J by 4 bases, 9 bases remained unmatched. Looked up from germline, CDR1 is SGHRS and CDR2 is YFSETQ. There are 16 residues in the CDR3. CDR3 in DNA: TGCGCCAGCAGCCCCCGACAGGGGATTCTCACCGGGGAGCTGTTTTTT. This translates into CASSPRQGILTGELFF.

V is TRBV11-3 and J is TRBJ2-7, with TRBD1 matching over 7 bases. There are 14 residues in the CDR3. Per the germline V gene, CDR1 is SGHNT and CDR2 is YENEEA. The V and J ends lost 1 base and 3 bases, in that order; junction bases with no gene match: 3. The CDR3 here is CASSLGGQLYEQYF. As DNA, the CDR3 is TGTGCCAGCAGCTTAGGGGGACAGCTCTACGAGCAGTACTTC.

The chain recombines TRBV6-6 with TRBJ1-3; D remains ambiguous. CDR1 is MNHNY, CDR2 SVGAGI, per germline (reference sequence). The CDR3 totals 14 residues. Between the trimmed V and J ends, which lost 6 bases and 0 bases, there was a span of 9 bases. CDR3 DNA: TGTGCCAGCAGCCCCGACGGCTCTGGAAACACCATATATTTT. Its translation: CASSPDGSGNTIYF.

The V call is TRBV6-1, the J call TRBJ1-1; no clear D. With 6 bases removed from V and 4 bases from J, the gap between germline ends came to 15 bases. This CDR3 has 14 residues. Germline V gene data show CDR1 as MNHNS and CDR2 as SASEGT. This CDR3 reads CASSATRRLTEAFF. The CDR3 DNA reads TGTGCCAGCAGCGCGACCCGTCGGCTCACTGAAGCTTTCTTT.

This rearrangement joins TRBV15 to TRBJ1-2; the D is unclear. Deletions cut 4 bases from V and 5 bases from J, with 11 bases between. The CDR3 is 13 amino acids. Germline assignment: CDR1 LNHNV and CDR2 YYDKDF (reference sequence). The CDR3 loop reads CATSIRMGYGYTF. CDR3 DNA sequence: TGTGCCACCAGCATAAGGATGGGTTATGGCTACACCTTC.

The chain joins TRBV27 to TRBJ1-2; 9 bases are shared with TRBD1. This CDR3 contains 14 residues. V gave up 6 bases and J gave up 0 bases; unmatched junction bases: 2. Germline CDR1 reads MNHEY; CDR2 reads SMNVEV (reference sequence). CDR3 coding DNA: TGTGCCAGCAGAACAGGGGGCGCTAACTATGGCTACACCTTC. Its translation is CASRTGGANYGYTF.

This chain joins TRBV14 and TRBJ2-2, with no clear D. V lost 2 bases to trimming and J lost 4 bases, with 5 bases between them. This CDR3 has 13 residues. Germline V gene sequence: CDR1 SGHDN, CDR2 FVKESK. The CDR3 protein is CASSQSLTGELFF. In DNA, the CDR3 is TGTGCCAGCAGCCAAAGCCTCACCGGGGAGCTGTTTTTT. Full variable domain (missing parts from reference TRBV14 and TRBJ2-2): EAGVTQFPSHSVIEKGQTVTLRCDPISGHDNLYWYRRVMGKEIKFLLHFVKESKQDESGMPNNRFLAERTGGTYSTLKVQPAELEDSGVYFCASSQSLTGELFFGEGSRLTVL.

This rearrangement joins TRBV5-4 to TRBJ2-3; 7 positions match TRBD2. CDR1 is SGHNT, CDR2 YYREEE, per germline (reference sequence). Germline trimming cut 4 bases from V and 2 bases from J; bases unmatched to any gene: 4. This CDR3 is built from 14 residues. CDR3 nucleotide sequence: TGTGCCAGCAGCACTGGACTAGTCACAGATACGCAGTATTTT. Translation gives CASSTGLVTDTQYF.

This sequence joins TRBV5-5 and TRBJ2-4, with a weak D call TRBD1 (6 bases). Germline V gene lookup returns CDR1 SGHKS and CDR2 YYEKEE (reference sequence). Deletions cut 0 bases from V and 2 bases from J, with 9 bases between. The CDR3 covers 15 residues. In DNA form, the CDR3 reads TGTGCCAGCAGCTTGGAGGGGGATCCCAAAAACATTCAGTACTTC. It yields the protein CASSLEGDPKNIQYF.

The chain combines TRBV5-6 with TRBJ2-1, with a weak D call TRBD1 (6 bases). Looked up from germline, CDR1 is SGHDT and CDR2 is YYEEEE. Trimming removed 4 bases at V and 2 bases at J, with 13 bases between. The CDR3 sequence is 15 residues long. Written as DNA, the CDR3 is TGTGCCAGCAGCGAGACAGGTTTCCCCTACAATGAGCAGTTCTTC. It yields the protein CASSETGFPYNEQFF.